What follows describes a single T cell receptor beta chain. This table comes from immunoSEQ multiplex PCR, and its TCRdb copy is limited to in-frame clones, with some not included. The sample gives 110,000 or so clones, 94% of which show up once; about 3.8% is in the top ten. The V end lost 2 bases, the J end lost 1 base, and 8 bases lay between the germline ends. The CDR3 runs 14 residues. In germline, CDR1 is MNHEY, CDR2 SVGAGI. This sample is part of a study of brain T cells in children with intractable seizures. The chain uses TRBV6-5 and TRBJ1-1; D not certain. The clonotype comes from a boy less than two years old with hemimegalencephaly and intractable seizures. Specimen: peripheral blood, collected at surgery. This chain's CDR3 is CASSYKRGNTEAFF. The CDR3, as DNA: TGTGCCAGCAGTTACAAAAGAGGGAACACTGAAGCTTTCTTT.